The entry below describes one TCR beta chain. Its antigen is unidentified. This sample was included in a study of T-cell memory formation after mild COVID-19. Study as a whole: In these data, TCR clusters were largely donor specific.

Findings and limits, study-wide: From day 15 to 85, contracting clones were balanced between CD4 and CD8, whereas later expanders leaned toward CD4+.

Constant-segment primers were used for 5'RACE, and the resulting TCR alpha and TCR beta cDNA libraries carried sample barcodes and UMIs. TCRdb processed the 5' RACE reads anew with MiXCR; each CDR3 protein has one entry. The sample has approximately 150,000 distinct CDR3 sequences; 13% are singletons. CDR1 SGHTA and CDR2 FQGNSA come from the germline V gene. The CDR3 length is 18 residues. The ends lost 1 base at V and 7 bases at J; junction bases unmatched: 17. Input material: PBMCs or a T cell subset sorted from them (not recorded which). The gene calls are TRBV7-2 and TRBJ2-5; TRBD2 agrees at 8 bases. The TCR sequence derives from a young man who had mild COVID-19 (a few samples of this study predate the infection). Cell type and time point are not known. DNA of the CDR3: TGTGCCAGCAGCTTAGGGACTGGGGCGGGAGGCCTCCCTCGGACCCAGTACTTC. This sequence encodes CASSLGTGAGGLPRTQYF.